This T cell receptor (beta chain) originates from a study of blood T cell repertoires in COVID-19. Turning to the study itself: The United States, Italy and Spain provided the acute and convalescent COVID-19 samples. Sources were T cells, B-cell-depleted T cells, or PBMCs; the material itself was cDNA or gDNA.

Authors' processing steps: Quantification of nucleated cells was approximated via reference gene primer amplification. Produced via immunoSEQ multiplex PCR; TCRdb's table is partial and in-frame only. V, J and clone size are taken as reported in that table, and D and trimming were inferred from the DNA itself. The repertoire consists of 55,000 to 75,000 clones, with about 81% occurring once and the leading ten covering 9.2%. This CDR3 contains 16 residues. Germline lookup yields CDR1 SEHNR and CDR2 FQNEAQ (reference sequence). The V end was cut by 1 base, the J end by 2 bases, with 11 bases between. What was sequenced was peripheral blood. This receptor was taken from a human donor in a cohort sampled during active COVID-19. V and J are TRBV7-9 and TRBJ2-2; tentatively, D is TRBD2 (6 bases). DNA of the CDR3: TGTGCCAGCAGCTTAGGGGCGGGGCTCAACACCGGGGAGCTGTTTTTT. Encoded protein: CASSLGAGLNTGELFF. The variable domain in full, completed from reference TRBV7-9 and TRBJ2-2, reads DTGVSQNPRHKITKRGQNVTFRCDPISEHNRLYWYRQTLGQGPEFLTYFQNEAQLEKSRLLSDRFSAERPKGSFSTLEIQRTEQGDSAMYLCASSLGAGLNTGELFFGEGSRLTVL.